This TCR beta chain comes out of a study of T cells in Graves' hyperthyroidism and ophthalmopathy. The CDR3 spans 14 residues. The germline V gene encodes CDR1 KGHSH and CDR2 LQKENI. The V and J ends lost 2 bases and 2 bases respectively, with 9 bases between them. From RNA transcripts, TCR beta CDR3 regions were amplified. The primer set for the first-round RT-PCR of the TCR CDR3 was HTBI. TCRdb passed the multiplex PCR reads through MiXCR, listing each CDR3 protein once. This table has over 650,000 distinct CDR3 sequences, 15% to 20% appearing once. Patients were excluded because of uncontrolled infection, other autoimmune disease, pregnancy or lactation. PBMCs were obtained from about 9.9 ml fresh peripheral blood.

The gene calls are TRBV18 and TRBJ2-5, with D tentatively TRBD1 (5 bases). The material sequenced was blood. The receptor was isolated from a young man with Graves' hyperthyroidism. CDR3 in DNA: TGTGCCAGCTCACCAAGGACAAATCAAGAGACCCAGTACTTC. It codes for CASSPRTNQETQYF.